This T cell receptor (beta chain) is from a study of monozygotic twins with inflammatory bowel disease. For every donor, one blood sample of 2.5 to 3 ml was drawn. With respect to this clonotype: The antigen is undetermined.

Study results and caveats: A distinction between different T cell subtypes was not possible. Perhaps reflecting limited power, concordant and discordant twins did not differ in repertoire similarity. Healthy co-twins showed greater TCRbeta diversity (inverse Simpson) than IBD patients.

The CDR3 extends over 17 amino acids. The germline gives CDR1 LGHNA, CDR2 YSLEER. No DNA is given; TCRdb re-called the 5' RACE reads and lists each CDR3 protein once. The table lists around 100,000 distinct CDR3 sequences. The chain joins TRBV4-3 to TRBJ1-4. The specimen sequenced was blood. The origin of this receptor is a human donor with ulcerative colitis or Crohn's disease, or a healthy co-twin of an affected twin (not recorded which). CDR3 in amino acids: CASSQEHRASLDEKLFF.